This TCR beta chain was sequenced during a study of blood T cell repertoires in COVID-19. The V segment lost 5 bases and the J segment 7 bases; nucleotides outside the gene matches: 12. CDR1 is MNHEY, CDR2 SVGAGI, per germline. This CDR3 is 15 amino acids long. Profiled with immunoSEQ multiplex PCR; TCRdb holds only in-frame clones, not every one. Among approximately 110,000 clones listed, 70% to 90% were seen once. The sample comprised peripheral blood. This clonotype was obtained from an older woman who had recovered from COVID-19. This chain uses TRBV6-5 with TRBJ1-2, with 8 bases fitting TRBD1. The CDR3 region is CASSPSDRVSRGYTF. The CDR3 coding sequence is TGTGCCAGCAGTCCCTCGGACAGGGTAAGTCGTGGCTACACCTTC.